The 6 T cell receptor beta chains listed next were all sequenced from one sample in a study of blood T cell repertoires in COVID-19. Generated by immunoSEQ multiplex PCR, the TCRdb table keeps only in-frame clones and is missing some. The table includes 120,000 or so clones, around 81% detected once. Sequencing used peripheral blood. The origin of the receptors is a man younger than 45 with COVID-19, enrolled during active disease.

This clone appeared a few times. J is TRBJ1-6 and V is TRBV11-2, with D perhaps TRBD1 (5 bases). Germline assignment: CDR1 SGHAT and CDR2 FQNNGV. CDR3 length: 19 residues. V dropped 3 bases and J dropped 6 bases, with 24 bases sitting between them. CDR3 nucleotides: TGTGCCAGCAGCTTCTCAGGGATCAGGGATCGGGCCCTTAATTCACCCCTCCACTTT. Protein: CASSFSGIRDRALNSPLHF.

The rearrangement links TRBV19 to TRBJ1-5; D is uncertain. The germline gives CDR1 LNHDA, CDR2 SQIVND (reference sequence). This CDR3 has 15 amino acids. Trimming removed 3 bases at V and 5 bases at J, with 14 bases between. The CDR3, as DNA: TGTGCCAGTAGTATTACAGCAGACCCTTATCAGCCCCAGCATTTT. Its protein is CASSITADPYQPQHF.

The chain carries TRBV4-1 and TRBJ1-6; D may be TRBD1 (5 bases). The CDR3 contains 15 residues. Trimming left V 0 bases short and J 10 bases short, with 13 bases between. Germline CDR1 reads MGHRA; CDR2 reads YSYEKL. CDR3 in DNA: TGCGCCAGCAGCCAAGATCGGCAGGGTAGGTCACCCCTCCACTTT. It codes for CASSQDRQGRSPLHF.

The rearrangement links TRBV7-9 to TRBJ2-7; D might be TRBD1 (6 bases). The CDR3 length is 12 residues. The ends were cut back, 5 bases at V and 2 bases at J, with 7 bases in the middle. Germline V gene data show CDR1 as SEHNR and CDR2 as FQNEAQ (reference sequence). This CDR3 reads CASSPGAYEQYF. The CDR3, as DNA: TGTGCCAGCAGCCCAGGGGCCTACGAGCAGTACTTC.

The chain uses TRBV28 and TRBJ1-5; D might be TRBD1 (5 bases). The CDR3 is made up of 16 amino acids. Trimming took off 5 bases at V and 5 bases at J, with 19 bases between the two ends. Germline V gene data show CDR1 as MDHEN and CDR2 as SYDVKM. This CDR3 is CASSDPVRRDYQPQHF. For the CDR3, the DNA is TGTGCCAGCAGTGACCCAGTTCGGAGGGACTATCAGCCCCAGCATTTT.

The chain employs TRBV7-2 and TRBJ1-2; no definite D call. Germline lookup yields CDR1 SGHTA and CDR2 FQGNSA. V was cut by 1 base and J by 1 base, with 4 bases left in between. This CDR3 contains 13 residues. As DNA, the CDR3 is TGTGCCAGCAGCTTAGTCCGTAACTATGGCTACACCTTC. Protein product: CASSLVRNYGYTF.